This entry describes one T cell receptor (beta chain). The data are from a study of T-cell memory formation after mild COVID-19. TCRdb ran MiXCR on the 5' RACE reads and lists one entry per CDR3 protein. Of 250,000 to 350,000 distinct CDR3 sequences listed, about 17% were seen once; the top ten hold more than 20%. This receptor was taken from a man younger than 35 who had mild COVID-19 (a few samples of this study predate the infection). Cell type and time point are not known. Specimen: PBMCs or a T cell subset sorted from them (not recorded which).

The DNA for the CDR3 is TGTGCCACGGGGGGGACTAGCGTAGGCCTAGACGAGCAGTACTTC. Amino acids: CATGGTSVGLDEQYF. The rearrangement links TRBV10-3 to TRBJ2-7, with 10 positions matching TRBD2. The CDR3 length is 15 residues. CDR1 is ENHRY, CDR2 SYGVKD, per germline. V was clipped by 10 bases and J by 5 bases; unmatched bases: 14.